This passage covers 27 T cell receptor beta chains from one sample sequenced in a study of response to subunit inactivated influenza vaccine. TCRdb re-analysed the RT-PCR reads in MiXCR, keeping a single row per CDR3 protein. The repertoire consists of approximately 290,000 distinct CDR3 sequences, with roughly 22% occurring once and the leading ten covering 10% to 13%. The specimen was PBMCs from blood, collected roughly 20 months after vaccination. Receptors were obtained from a man between 50 and 75 years old who received an inactivated influenza vaccine.

This clonotype was counted between two and nine times. Here the CDR3 reads CASRRREGVGDTQYF. CDR3 nucleotide sequence: TGTGCCAGCAGGAGGCGGGAGGGGGTTGGGGATACGCAGTATTTT. This rearrangement joins TRBV12-3 or TRBV12-4 to TRBJ2-3; 9 bases align to TRBD2. The V and J ends lost 6 bases and 6 bases, in that order; junction bases with no gene match: 10. This CDR3 contains 15 residues.

This clonotype occurred once. V is TRBV5-4 and J is TRBJ1-4; the D gene is possibly TRBD1 (5 bases). Germline CDR1 SGHNT, CDR2 YYREEE (reference sequence). The CDR3 sequence is 16 residues long. The germline V and J ends were trimmed by 4 bases and 7 bases, with 20 bases remaining between them. The CDR3 nucleotides are TGTGCCAGCAGCCAGTGTTGGGGGGTGTCATGTGAAAAACTGTTTTTT. Translating gives CASSQCWGVSCEKLFF.

CDR3 coding DNA: TGTGCCAGCAGTTGGGGACAGGGAGTAGCTTTCTTT. It is translated as CASSWGQGVAFF. The gene calls are TRBV12-3 or TRBV12-4 and TRBJ1-1, with 9 bases fitting TRBD1. The V and J ends lost 4 bases and 10 bases, in that order; junction bases with no gene match: 4. CDR3 length: 12 residues.

The rearrangement joins TRBV25-1 to TRBJ2-7, with 14 bases fitting TRBD2. The V gene's germline CDR1 is MGHDK and CDR2 SYGVNS. V dropped 5 bases and J dropped 3; count of bases not matched to a gene: 3. This CDR3 region has 15 residues. The CDR3 spells CASSSGLAGVYEQYF. The CDR3 DNA sequence: TGTGCCAGCAGTTCGGGACTAGCGGGAGTCTACGAGCAGTACTTC.

This clonotype was detected a few times. The chain combines TRBV18 with TRBJ1-1, with D unclear. The CDR3 contains 15 residues. Between the trimmed V and J ends, which lost 3 bases and 4 bases, there was a span of 15 bases. The germline V gene has CDR1 KGHSH and CDR2 LQKENI. DNA of the CDR3: TGTGCCAGCTCACCCATCCCGGGCCCGAGCACTGAAGCTTTCTTT. This gives the protein CASSPIPGPSTEAFF.

The chain couples TRBV29-1 to TRBJ2-2, with a weak D call TRBD1 (6 bases). V was pared by 3 bases and J by 1 base, with 9 bases between. The CDR3 runs 14 residues. From germline, CDR1 is SQVTM and CDR2 ANQGSEA. The CDR3 DNA sequence: TGCAGCGTTGACCCGACAGGGAACACCGGGGAGCTGTTTTTT. Its protein is CSVDPTGNTGELFF.

In this sample, this clonotype turned up a few times. The rearrangement joins TRBV10-3 to TRBJ1-6; D is undetermined. CDR1 is ENHRY, CDR2 SYGVKD, per germline. The CDR3 contains 12 residues. Trimming took off 8 bases at V and 11 bases at J, with 13 bases between the two ends. Written as DNA, the CDR3 is TGTGCCATCCAGGAGGGTACGGCACCCCTCCACTTT. Protein sequence: CAIQEGTAPLHF.

This clonotype was recorded a few times. The chain links TRBV6-1 to TRBJ1-2, with D unresolved. The CDR3 has 13 residues. Germline V lookup: CDR1 MNHNS, CDR2 SASEGT. The germline V and J ends were trimmed by 6 bases and 5 bases, with 13 bases remaining between them. The chain's CDR3 is CASSSGGFYGYTF. CDR3 DNA sequence: TGTGCCAGCAGCAGCGGCGGGTTTTATGGCTACACCTTC.

This rearrangement joins TRBV13 to TRBJ2-7; TRBD2 matches at 10 bases. Trimming at V came to 5 bases and at J to 0 bases, leaving 7 bases not matched to a gene. The CDR3 is made up of 16 amino acids. Germline V gene sequence: CDR1 PRHDT, CDR2 FYEKMQ (reference sequence). CDR3 sequence reads: CASSPRLAGSSYEQYF. The CDR3 DNA reads TGTGCCAGCAGCCCCAGACTAGCGGGCAGCTCCTACGAGCAGTACTTC.

This clonotype was picked up many times. J is TRBJ1-4 and V is TRBV4-2, with D maybe TRBD1 (6 bases). CDR3 length: 15 residues. Trimming stripped 2 bases from V and 5 bases from J, with 12 bases between. In germline, CDR1 is LGHNA, CDR2 YNFKEQ. As DNA, the CDR3 is TGTGCCAGCAGCCAATCGGACAGCCCGAATGAAAAACTGTTTTTT. It is translated as CASSQSDSPNEKLFF.

The V gene is TRBV12-3 or TRBV12-4, the J gene TRBJ2-2; D is possibly TRBD1 (6 bases). The CDR3 is 15 amino acids. V lost 6 bases and J 0 bases, leaving 11 bases between the germline ends. The CDR3 bases are TGTGCCAGCAGGTCACAGGGCTCGAACACCGGGGAGCTGTTTTTT. This codes for CASRSQGSNTGELFF.

This chain links TRBV6-2 or TRBV6-3 with TRBJ1-2; unclear D gene. Germline V gene data show CDR1 as MNHEY and CDR2 as SVGEGT. Between the trimmed V and J ends, which lost 0 bases and 2 bases, there was a span of 7 bases. This CDR3 has 14 amino acids. The CDR3 bases are TGTGCCAGCAGTTACTCGACGGAGAACTATGGCTACACCTTC. Amino acid sequence: CASSYSTENYGYTF.

This clonotype was seen repeatedly, ten times or more. The chain links TRBV28 to TRBJ1-5; D is uncertain. Trimming removed 5 bases at V and 2 bases at J, with 16 bases between. Germline values: CDR1 MDHEN, CDR2 SYDVKM. The CDR3 length is 16 residues. The CDR3 loop reads CASSPRMQAGNQPQHF. The CDR3 region has the DNA TGTGCCAGCAGTCCGCGGATGCAGGCCGGCAATCAGCCCCAGCATTTT.

This clonotype was counted between two and nine times. V and J are TRBV7-2 and TRBJ2-7; 7 bases line up with TRBD2. Trimming at V came to 1 base and at J to 7 bases, leaving 7 bases not matched to a gene. CDR1 SGHTA and CDR2 FQGNSA come from the germline V gene. The CDR3 has 14 amino acids. CDR3 DNA sequence: TGTGCCAGCAGCTTAGAAGGACTAGTATCTGAGCAGTACTTC. It encodes CASSLEGLVSEQYF.

The chain carries TRBV12-3 or TRBV12-4 and TRBJ1-2; a weak D match, TRBD1 (6 bases). This CDR3 is 12 amino acids long. V was shortened by 5 bases and J by 7 bases, with 11 bases between the two germline ends. For the CDR3, the DNA is TGTGCCAGCAGTACCTCAGGGGTTGGCTACACCTTC. It yields the protein CASSTSGVGYTF.

This clonotype was picked up a small number of times. The chain carries TRBV6-1 and TRBJ1-3; D ambiguous. CDR1 is MNHNS and CDR2 is SASEGT in the germline V gene. The length of the CDR3 is 16 residues. With 7 bases removed from V and 4 bases from J, the gap between germline ends came to 20 bases. CDR3 in amino acids: CASKRGREFGGNTIYF. CDR3 coding DNA: TGTGCCAGCAAACGGGGAAGGGAATTCGGAGGAAACACCATATATTTT.

This clonotype was seen repeatedly, ten times or more. The chain recombines TRBV5-1 with TRBJ1-1, with D unresolved. With 0 bases removed from V and 1 base from J, the gap between germline ends came to 4 bases. Germline lookup yields CDR1 SGHRS and CDR2 YFSETQ. The CDR3 runs to 13 residues. Written as DNA, the CDR3 is TGCGCCAGCAGCTTGGGATGGAACACTGAAGCTTTCTTT. It is translated as CASSLGWNTEAFF.

This clonotype appeared a few times. The gene calls are TRBV20-1 and TRBJ1-5; tentatively, D is TRBD1 (6 bases). The CDR3 covers 13 residues. Trimming took 3 bases from V and 5 from J, leaving 11 bases between them. The V gene's germline CDR1 is DFQATT and CDR2 SNEGSKA (reference sequence). The CDR3 here is CSARANRDQPQHF. CDR3 bases: TGCAGTGCTAGGGCTAACAGGGATCAGCCCCAGCATTTT.

J is TRBJ1-2 and V is TRBV7-9, with D maybe TRBD1 (6 bases). The CDR3 extends over 16 amino acids. Deletions cut 4 bases from V and 8 bases from J, with 23 bases between. CDR1 and CDR2 (germline): SEHNR, FQNEAQ (reference sequence). CDR3 DNA sequence: TGTGCCAGCAGCTCGACAGGACCCAACTTCTTGAGGGGCTACACCTTC. It encodes CASSSTGPNFLRGYTF.

At least ten counts were recorded for this clonotype. The chain links TRBV19 to TRBJ2-7; TRBD2 might be the D (6 bases). Germline V CDR1 and CDR2: LNHDA, SQIVND (reference sequence). V was shortened by 1 base and J by 1 base, with 14 bases between the two germline ends. This CDR3 has 16 amino acids. The CDR3: CASSIVGDSRSYEQYF. In DNA form, the CDR3 reads TGTGCCAGTAGTATAGTCGGGGACTCCAGATCCTACGAGCAGTACTTC.

This clonotype was counted only a few times. The chain carries TRBV11-1 and TRBJ2-3; 14 bases match TRBD2. This CDR3 is 18 amino acids long. V lost 1 base and J lost 8; bases outside the gene matches: 11. Per germline, CDR1 SGHAT and CDR2 FQDESV (reference sequence). CDR3 in amino acids: CASSLGSTSGRAFSTQYF. The CDR3 DNA sequence: TGTGCCAGCAGCTTAGGGTCGACTAGCGGGAGGGCCTTCTCTACGCAGTATTTT.

The chain recombines TRBV4-3 with TRBJ2-4; 7 bases match TRBD1. This CDR3 has 15 amino acids. The germline CDR1 and CDR2 sequences are LGHNA and YSLEER. V shed 2 bases and J 1 base; nucleotides not matched to a gene: 2. CDR3 residues: CASSQTTGAKNIQYF. The DNA for the CDR3 is TGCGCCAGCAGCCAAACGACAGGGGCCAAAAACATTCAGTACTTC.

The chain carries TRBV12-3 or TRBV12-4 and TRBJ2-3; TRBD1 agrees at 8 bases. V shed 5 bases and J 2 bases; nucleotides not matched to a gene: 9. The CDR3 contains 16 residues. For the CDR3, the DNA is TGTGCCAGCAGTCGGTCCGGCAGGGGGCTCACAGATACGCAGTATTTT. Translating it yields CASSRSGRGLTDTQYF.

This clonotype was seen more than once but under ten times. The rearrangement joins TRBV30 to TRBJ1-4, with 7 bases identical to TRBD1. Looked up from germline, CDR1 is GTSNPN and CDR2 is SVGIG (reference sequence). The length of the CDR3 is 15 residues. J lost 8 bases, V lost 3 bases, and 12 bases had no gene match. The CDR3 here is CAWSGDRAGGEKLFF. CDR3 in DNA: TGTGCCTGGAGCGGCGACAGGGCTGGAGGCGAAAAACTGTTTTTT.

This chain uses TRBV4-2 with TRBJ2-1; the match to TRBD1 covers 8 bases. From germline, CDR1 is LGHNA and CDR2 YNFKEQ. The CDR3 runs to 15 residues. J was trimmed by 5 bases and V by 3 bases; bases with no gene match: 6. The CDR3 DNA sequence: TGTGCCAGCAGCCACCGACAGGGGTCGGACAATGAGCAGTTCTTC. Its translation is CASSHRQGSDNEQFF.

The sample holds many counts of this clonotype. The J gene is TRBJ1-4, the V gene TRBV27; D gene unclear. This CDR3 comprises 16 residues. CDR1 and CDR2 (germline): MNHEY, SMNVEV (reference sequence). Trimming shortened V by 2 bases and J by 4 bases, and 14 bases separated the two germline ends. CDR3 sequence: CASSLGFGYDNEKLFF. The CDR3 nucleotides are TGTGCCAGCAGTTTAGGTTTCGGGTACGATAATGAAAAACTGTTTTTT.

The rearrangement uses TRBV12-2 and TRBJ1-5; whether TRBD1, the table's D call, matches the DNA was not checked. TRBV12-2 is a pseudogene. The CDR3 is made up of 17 amino acids. CDR3 region: CASRFSPGQAGEQPQHF. DNA of the CDR3: TGTGCAAGTCGGTTTTCTCCGGGACAGGCGGGAGAACAGCCCCAGCATTTT.